These 18 T cell receptor beta chains were all obtained from the same sample, sequenced in a study of T cell responses to AZD1222 COVID-19 vaccine. The protocol was immunoSEQ multiplex PCR, while the TCRdb copy is restricted to in-frame clones and leaves out a portion. The data contain 120,000 or so clones, 80% to 90% of them seen just once; the ten biggest clones take up roughly 1.4%. The sequencing here drew on peripheral blood, taken on day 0 of AZD1222 vaccination. Receptors were obtained from an adult in good health.

This sequence joins TRBV7-2 and TRBJ2-7; 8 bases agree with TRBD2. This CDR3 contains 17 residues. Germline lookup yields CDR1 SGHTA and CDR2 FQGNSA. V gave up 0 bases and J gave up 3 bases; unmatched junction bases: 10. The CDR3 DNA sequence: TGTGCCAGCAGCTTAGCCCCCCCAGCGGGAGTTATCTACGAGCAGTACTTC. This codes for CASSLAPPAGVIYEQYF.

This clone has just one count. The CDR3 DNA reads as TGTGCCAGCAGCGCCGTGGGACAGGGGGCGAATGAAAAACTGTTTTTT. Its translation: CASSAVGQGANEKLFF. The chain couples TRBV9 to TRBJ1-4; 12 bases are shared with TRBD1. J was trimmed by 5 bases and V by 3 bases; bases with no gene match: 5. Per germline, CDR1 SGDLS and CDR2 YYNGEE. The CDR3 consists of 16 residues.

This chain connects TRBV19 to TRBJ1-2, with unresolved D. Germline V gene data show CDR1 as LNHDA and CDR2 as SQIVND (reference sequence). The CDR3 is made up of 12 amino acids. V was trimmed by 5 bases and J by 5 bases, leaving 9 bases between them. The chain's CDR3 is CASSPAVYGYTF. The CDR3 nucleotides are TGTGCCAGTAGTCCGGCCGTGTATGGCTACACCTTC.

This clone has just one count. This sequence joins TRBV7-3 and TRBJ1-1, with D unresolved. The germline CDR1 and CDR2 sequences are SGHTA and FQGTGA. The CDR3 runs to 14 residues. V gave up 1 base and J gave up 1 base, with 7 bases separating them. CDR3 coding DNA: TGTGCCAGCAGCTTAAATTATGCGAACACTGAAGCTTTCTTT. This encodes CASSLNYANTEAFF.

This rearrangement joins TRBV27 to TRBJ2-3; D is possibly TRBD2 (6 bases). The CDR3 extends over 14 amino acids. Germline values: CDR1 MNHEY, CDR2 SMNVEV (reference sequence). Trimming left V 2 bases short and J 6 bases short, with 12 bases between. CDR3 sequence (DNA): TGTGCCAGCAGTTTAGGGGGGAGGTTGGATACGCAGTATTTT. It is translated as CASSLGGRLDTQYF.

CDR3 amino acids: CASNKMGSFKYYGYTF. The CDR3 bases are TGTGCCAGCAACAAGATGGGGTCATTTAAGTACTATGGCTACACCTTC. The rearrangement uses TRBV7-9 and TRBJ1-2; D gene uncertain. Trimming took 7 bases from V and 3 from J, leaving 21 bases between them. The length of the CDR3 is 16 residues. Per germline, CDR1 SEHNR and CDR2 FQNEAQ (reference sequence).

This clone was detected only once. In DNA form, the CDR3 reads TGTGCCATCAGTTTTACAGAGAACACTGAAGCTTTCTTT. Protein product: CAISFTENTEAFF. This chain joins TRBV10-3 and TRBJ1-1; no firm D call. This CDR3 has 13 amino acids. Germline V gene sequence: CDR1 ENHRY, CDR2 SYGVKD. V was trimmed by 5 bases and J by 1 base, leaving 8 bases between them.

The genes are TRBV24-1 and TRBJ2-1; D gene uncertain. V was pared by 2 bases and J by 0 bases, with 13 bases between. From germline, CDR1 is KGHDR and CDR2 SFDVKD. The CDR3 has 17 amino acids. The DNA of the CDR3 is TGTGCCACCAGTGATTGGGAAATTAGGAGCTCCTACAATGAGCAGTTCTTC. Its protein is CATSDWEIRSSYNEQFF.

This clone was detected only a few times. This sequence joins TRBV19 and TRBJ1-1, with D unresolved. Germline CDR1 is LNHDA and CDR2 is SQIVND (reference sequence). With 6 bases removed from V and 5 bases from J, the gap between germline ends came to 16 bases. This CDR3 has 14 residues. The CDR3 nucleotides are TGTGCCAGTAGGTGGAGGTCCGCGATTACTGAAGCTTTCTTT. Translating gives CASRWRSAITEAFF.

CDR3 protein: CASSAGRRGEQYF. DNA of the CDR3: TGTGCCAGCAGTGCGGGACGGAGAGGAGAGCAGTACTTC. V gene TRBV27 combines with J gene TRBJ2-7; weak D call: TRBD2 (6 bases). Germline V gives CDR1 MNHEY, CDR2 SMNVEV (reference sequence). V lost 5 bases and J 7 bases, leaving 15 bases between the germline ends. This CDR3 is built from 13 residues.

This clone was detected only a few times. The chain couples TRBV29-1 to TRBJ1-2, with D maybe TRBD1 (5 bases). V dropped 7 bases and J dropped 2 bases, with 11 bases sitting between them. Germline V gives CDR1 SQVTM, CDR2 ANQGSEA. This CDR3 spans 12 amino acids. The CDR3 DNA reads as TGCAGCGGTGCCGGGGGAAACTATGGCTACACCTTC. The encoded protein is CSGAGGNYGYTF.

The chain couples TRBV5-8 to TRBJ1-1; D might be TRBD1 (5 bases). This CDR3 comprises 15 residues. Trimming pared 5 bases from V and 3 bases from J, leaving 17 bases between. Germline-derived CDR1 and CDR2 are SGHTS and YDEGEE. CDR3 region: CASRTVPDTYTEAFF. CDR3 sequence (DNA): TGTGCCAGCAGAACAGTACCGGACACTTACACTGAAGCTTTCTTT.

This clone was counted a single time. The same CDR3 arises from other DNA sequences in this sample as well. The chain combines TRBV11-2 with TRBJ2-7, with unresolved D. Germline V gene lookup returns CDR1 SGHAT and CDR2 FQNNGV. V lost 5 bases, J lost 0 bases, and 2 bases lay in between. The CDR3 has 11 amino acids. In DNA, the CDR3 is TGTGCCAGCAGCCCCTCCTACGAGCAGTACTTC. Protein product: CASSPSYEQYF.

This CDR3 reads CASSKGKPSTDTQYF. CDR3 DNA: TGTGCCAGTAGTAAAGGCAAGCCAAGCACAGATACGCAGTATTTT. The rearrangement uses TRBV19 and TRBJ2-3; D unresolved. Trimming took off 4 bases at V and 0 bases at J, with 11 bases between the two ends. This CDR3 has 15 residues. The germline CDR1 and CDR2 sequences are LNHDA and SQIVND (reference sequence).

V gene TRBV2 combines with J gene TRBJ2-3; D unclear. V lost 6 bases, J lost 7 bases, and 5 bases lay in between. CDR1 and CDR2 from the germline V gene are SNHLY and FYNNEI. The CDR3 runs 10 residues. The CDR3 DNA reads TGTGCCAGCAGGACTTATACGCAGTATTTT. Its protein product is CASRTYTQYF.

The chain combines TRBV5-6 with TRBJ1-2; TRBD1 matches 7 bases. With V trimmed by 4 bases and J by 6 bases, 9 bases remained unmatched. Germline-derived CDR1 and CDR2 are SGHDT and YYEEEE. The CDR3 covers 14 residues. The CDR3 reads CASSLGTDGDGYTF. As DNA, the CDR3 is TGTGCCAGCAGCCTAGGGACAGATGGGGATGGCTACACCTTC.

This clone was picked up one time. The chain employs TRBV19 and TRBJ1-1; TRBD1 might be the D (5 bases). Trimming pared 3 bases from V and 0 bases from J, leaving 8 bases between. The germline gives CDR1 LNHDA, CDR2 SQIVND (reference sequence). There are 14 residues in the CDR3. The CDR3, as DNA: TGTGCCAGTAGTATGCGGGGCATGAACACTGAAGCTTTCTTT. This encodes CASSMRGMNTEAFF.

The J gene is TRBJ1-1, the V gene TRBV25-1, with a possible D match to TRBD1 (6 bases). Trimming left V 11 bases short and J 1 base short, with 23 bases between. This CDR3 spans 16 amino acids. Germline V lookup: CDR1 MGHDK, CDR2 SYGVNS. CDR3 sequence (DNA): TGTGCCGGTCCGAATATGACAGGACACCAGAACACTGAAGCTTTCTTT. Translating gives CAGPNMTGHQNTEAFF.